This T cell receptor (beta chain) was sequenced during a study of blood T cell repertoires in COVID-19 (dated by TCRdb to 2020 to 2021). Regarding the study in general: Samples covering the acute and convalescent phases of COVID-19 were provided by collaborators in the United States, Italy and Spain. The material from the prospective study consisted of cDNA or gDNA derived from T cells, B-cell-depleted T cells, or PBMCs. Deeply sampled blood TCRbeta repertoires from subjects exposed to, actively infected with, or recovered from COVID-19 were included in the dataset. The repertoires were released in a freely available public database meant as a resource for research on the immune response to SARS-CoV-2. The samples were drawn from two sources: the first 160 participants of the ongoing ImmuneRACE study, and 950 to 1,500 subjects contributed by 6 global collaborators. The sample metadata nearly always contained a de-identified subject ID, COVID-19 status, age in years and sex. Where available, HLA class I and class II types were obtained from metadata supplied by the sample provider rather than from assay-based typing. Study-level results and caveats: The amount of clinical and demographic metadata varied by source and participant and was provided uncurated.

One collaborating source in Seattle enrolled patients while the patients were actively infected and followed the patients over time throughout the course of disease. Whole blood was collected in K2EDTA tubes by collaborating institutions according to the institutions' own protocols. For TCRbeta analysis, collaborator samples were shipped as frozen whole blood, as isolated PBMCs, or as DNA extracted from either sample type. Details on this clone: Its antigen is unknown. No qualities accompany the bases; no much larger clone lies one base away.

The immunoSEQ Assay, a bias-controlled multiplex PCR, was used to amplify TCRbeta CDR3 regions from genomic DNA. The original pipeline was this. Within the assay, amplification of reference gene primers was used to estimate how many nucleated cells each sample contained. To quantify the absolute abundance of each unique TCRbeta CDR3 rearrangement, sequence reads were collapsed and filtered. For each sample, productive Simpson clonality was calculated as the square root of Simpson's diversity index across productive rearrangements. TCRdb stores this immuneACCESS table with in-frame sequences only. Part of the clones is absent; in the studies checked, under half of the shortfall reflects unresolved V genes, and no reason is known for the rest. Clonal size and the V and J genes are those of that table, whereas D and trimming came from the DNA. Present in this sample are fewer than 250,000 clones, 84% of which were seen just once. In total, the top ten clones hold more than 9% of the sample.

The sequence came from a woman of 80 years or more with COVID-19, enrolled during active disease. Sequenced material: peripheral blood.

In nucleotides, the sequence is TGTGCCACCAGCAGAGATTCTGTGGGACAGGGGGGCCACGAGCAGTACTTC. Translated, this gives CATSRDSVGQGGHEQYF. The chain links TRBV15 with TRBJ2-7, and TRBD1 matches 11 of the central bases. From cysteine to phenylalanine, the CDR3 is 17 amino acids long. The sequence is cut down to CDR3 DNA, 51 bases in frame from base 1. Unmatched junction bases come to 9, with V trimmed by 0 bases and J by 5 bases. The germline V gene (reference sequence) specifies LNHNV as CDR1 and YYDKDF as CDR2.